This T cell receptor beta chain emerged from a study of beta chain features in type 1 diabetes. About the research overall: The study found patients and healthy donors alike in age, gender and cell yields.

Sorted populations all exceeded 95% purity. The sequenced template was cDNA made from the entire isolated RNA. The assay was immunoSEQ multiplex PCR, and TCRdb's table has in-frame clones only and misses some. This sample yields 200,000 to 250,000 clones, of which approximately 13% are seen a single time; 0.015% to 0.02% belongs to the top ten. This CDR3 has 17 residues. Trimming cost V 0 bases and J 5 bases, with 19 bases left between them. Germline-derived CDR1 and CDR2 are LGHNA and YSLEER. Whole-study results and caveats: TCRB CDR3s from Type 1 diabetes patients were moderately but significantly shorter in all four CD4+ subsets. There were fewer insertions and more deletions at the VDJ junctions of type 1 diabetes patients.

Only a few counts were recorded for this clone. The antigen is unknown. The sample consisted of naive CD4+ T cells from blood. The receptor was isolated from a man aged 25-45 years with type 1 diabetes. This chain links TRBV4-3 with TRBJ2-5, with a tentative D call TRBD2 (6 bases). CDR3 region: CASSQDREAGTRETQYF. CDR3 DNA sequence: TGCGCCAGCAGCCAAGATCGGGAAGCGGGTACCCGGGAGACCCAGTACTTC.